Included here is one T cell receptor beta chain sequence, with context. Its antigen is not identified. This specimen belongs to a study of T cell responses to AZD1222 COVID-19 vaccine. TCRdb's copy holds only in-frame clones and misses some; the assay was immunoSEQ multiplex PCR. The sample has around 160,000 clones; roughly 80% are singletons. Findings and caveats of the study: Reportedly, close to half of spike-specific TCRs are directed against unmutated variant regions.

This receptor was identified in an adult in good health. Sequenced here: peripheral blood, sampled on day 0 of MenACWY control vaccination.

The CDR3 DNA reads TGCAGCGTTGTTTTGGTTTACGAGCAGTACTTC. Its protein is CSVVLVYEQYF. V and J are TRBV29-1 and TRBJ2-7; D call uncertain. Germline CDR1 reads SQVTM; CDR2 reads ANQGSEA. Trimming shortened V by 4 bases and J by 4 bases, and 8 bases separated the two germline ends. This CDR3 has 11 amino acids.